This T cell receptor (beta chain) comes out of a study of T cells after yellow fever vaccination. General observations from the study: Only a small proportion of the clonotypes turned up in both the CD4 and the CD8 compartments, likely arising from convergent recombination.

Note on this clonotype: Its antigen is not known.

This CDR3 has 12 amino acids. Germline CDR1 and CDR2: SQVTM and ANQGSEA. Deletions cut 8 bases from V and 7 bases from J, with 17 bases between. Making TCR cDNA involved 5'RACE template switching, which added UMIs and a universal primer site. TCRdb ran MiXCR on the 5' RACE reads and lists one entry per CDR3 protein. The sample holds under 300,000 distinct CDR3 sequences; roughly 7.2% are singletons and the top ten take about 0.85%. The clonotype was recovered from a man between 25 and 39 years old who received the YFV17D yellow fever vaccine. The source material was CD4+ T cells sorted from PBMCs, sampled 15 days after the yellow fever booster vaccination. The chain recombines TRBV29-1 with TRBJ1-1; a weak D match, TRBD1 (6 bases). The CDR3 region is CSTRDISNEAFF. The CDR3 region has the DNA TGCAGCACCCGGGACATATCGAATGAAGCTTTCTTT.